This T cell receptor beta chain was sequenced in a study of CD8 T cells in ankylosing spondylitis. General study points: A TCR beta motif of seven or eight highly homologous variants appeared characteristic of ankylosing spondylitis blood. Clones linked to disease were reported to show significant enrichment in matched ankylosing spondylitis synovial fluid.

This clonotype has a count of ten or more. Its target is not known. CDR3 length: 15 amino acids. Germline V gene lookup returns CDR1 SGHRS and CDR2 YFSETQ. Trimming took 5 bases from V and 7 from J; bases not matched to a gene: 9. TCRdb reprocessed the 5' RACE reads with MiXCR, giving one entry per CDR3 protein. The sample lists about 460,000 distinct CDR3 sequences, 5.3% seen once, with roughly 3.3% in the top ten. The clonotype was recovered from a male donor with ankylosing spondylitis. Sequences were obtained from blood, either unsorted or a sorted T cell fraction (not recorded which). The chain is built from TRBV5-1 and TRBJ2-1; the match to TRBD2 covers 10 bases. In nucleotides, the CDR3 is TGCGCCAGCAGAGTCGGACTAGCGGATGATAATGAGCAGTTCTTC. Translating it yields CASRVGLADDNEQFF. The full variable domain, with the rest looked up from reference TRBV5-1 and TRBJ2-1, is KAGVTQTPRYLIKTRGQQVTLSCSPISGHRSVSWYQQTPGQGLQFLFEYFSETQRNKGNFPGRFSGRQFSNSRSEMNVSTLELGDSALYLCASRVGLADDNEQFFGPGTRLTVL.